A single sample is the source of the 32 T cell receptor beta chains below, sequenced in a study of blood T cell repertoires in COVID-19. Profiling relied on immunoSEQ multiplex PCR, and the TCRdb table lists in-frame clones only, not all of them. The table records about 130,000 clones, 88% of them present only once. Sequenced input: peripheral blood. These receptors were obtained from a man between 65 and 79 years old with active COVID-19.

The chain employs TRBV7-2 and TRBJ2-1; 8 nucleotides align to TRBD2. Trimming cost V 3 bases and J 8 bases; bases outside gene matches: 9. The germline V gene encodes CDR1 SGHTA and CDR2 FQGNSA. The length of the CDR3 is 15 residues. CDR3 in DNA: TGTGCCAGCAGCTTCGTAACGGGAGGGCTCGATGAGCAGTTCTTC. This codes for CASSFVTGGLDEQFF.

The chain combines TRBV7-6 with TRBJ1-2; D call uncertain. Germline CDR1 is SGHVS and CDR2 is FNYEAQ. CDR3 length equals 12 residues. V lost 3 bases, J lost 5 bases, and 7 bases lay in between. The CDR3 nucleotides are TGTGCCAGCAGCTTCGACGGGTATGGCTACACCTTC. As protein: CASSFDGYGYTF.

The DNA of the CDR3 is TGTGCCAGCAGTCTAACCCGGACAGGGGTCCATTCACCCCTCCACTTT. Amino acids: CASSLTRTGVHSPLHF. J is TRBJ1-6 and V is TRBV27, with 9 bases matching TRBD1. V lost 5 bases, J lost 8 bases, and 10 bases stayed unmatched. Germline CDR1 MNHEY, CDR2 SMNVEV (reference sequence). The CDR3 length is 16 residues.

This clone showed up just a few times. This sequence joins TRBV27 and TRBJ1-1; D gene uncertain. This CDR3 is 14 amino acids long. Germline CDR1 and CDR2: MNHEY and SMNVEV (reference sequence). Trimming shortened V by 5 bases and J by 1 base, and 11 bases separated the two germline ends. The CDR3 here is CASSPWGGNTEAFF. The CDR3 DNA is TGTGCCAGCAGTCCCTGGGGAGGGAACACTGAAGCTTTCTTT.

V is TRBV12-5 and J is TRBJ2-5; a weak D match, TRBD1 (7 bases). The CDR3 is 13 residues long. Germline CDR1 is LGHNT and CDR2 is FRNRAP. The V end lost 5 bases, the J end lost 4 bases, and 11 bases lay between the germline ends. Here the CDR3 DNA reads TGTGCTAGTGGTCTCAGGGGGGCAGAGACCCAGTACTTC. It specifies CASGLRGAETQYF. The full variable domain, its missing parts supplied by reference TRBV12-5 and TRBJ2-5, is DARVTQTPRHKVTEMGQEVTMRCQPILGHNTVFWYRQTMMQGLELLAYFRNRAPLDDSGMPKDRFSAEMPDATLATLKIQPSEPRDSAVYFCASGLRGAETQYFGPGTRLLVL.

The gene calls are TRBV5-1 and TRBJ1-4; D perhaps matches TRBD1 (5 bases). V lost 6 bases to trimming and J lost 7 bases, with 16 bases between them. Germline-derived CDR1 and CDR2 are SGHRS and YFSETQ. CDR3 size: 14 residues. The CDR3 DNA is TGCGCCAGCACCCCGGGGGGGTCGGGTGAAAAACTGTTTTTT. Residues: CASTPGGSGEKLFF.

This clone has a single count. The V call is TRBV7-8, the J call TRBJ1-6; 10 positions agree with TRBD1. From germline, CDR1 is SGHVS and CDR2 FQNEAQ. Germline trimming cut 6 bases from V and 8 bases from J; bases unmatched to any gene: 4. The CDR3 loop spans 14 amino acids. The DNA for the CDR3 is TGTGCCAGCAGATCCGGGACAGGGGATTCACCCCTCCACTTT. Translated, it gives CASRSGTGDSPLHF.

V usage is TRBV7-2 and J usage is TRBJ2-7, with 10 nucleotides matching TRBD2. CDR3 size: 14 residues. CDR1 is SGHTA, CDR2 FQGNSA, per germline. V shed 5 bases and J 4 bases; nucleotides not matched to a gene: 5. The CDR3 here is CASSPSGGFYEQYF. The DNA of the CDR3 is TGTGCCAGCAGCCCTAGCGGGGGCTTTTACGAGCAGTACTTC.

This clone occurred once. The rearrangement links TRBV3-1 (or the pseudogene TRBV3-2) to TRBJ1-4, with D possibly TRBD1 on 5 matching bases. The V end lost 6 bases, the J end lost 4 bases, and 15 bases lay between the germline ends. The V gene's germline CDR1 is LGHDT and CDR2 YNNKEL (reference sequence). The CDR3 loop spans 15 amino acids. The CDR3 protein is CASRPRGTGNEKLFF. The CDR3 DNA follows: TGTGCCAGCAGACCCCGGGGGACCGGTAATGAAAAACTGTTTTTT.

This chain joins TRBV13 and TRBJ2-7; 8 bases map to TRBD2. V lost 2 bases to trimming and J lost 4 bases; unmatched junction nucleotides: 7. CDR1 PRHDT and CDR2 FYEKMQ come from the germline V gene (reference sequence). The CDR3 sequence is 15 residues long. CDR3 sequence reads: CASSLSGRRSYEQYF. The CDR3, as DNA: TGTGCCAGCAGCTTAAGCGGGAGAAGGAGTTACGAGCAGTACTTC.

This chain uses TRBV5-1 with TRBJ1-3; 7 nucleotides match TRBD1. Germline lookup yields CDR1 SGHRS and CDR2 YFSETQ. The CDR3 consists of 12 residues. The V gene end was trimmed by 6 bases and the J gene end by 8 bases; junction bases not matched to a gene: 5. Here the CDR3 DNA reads TGCGCCAGCACCGGAACAGGGGACACCATATATTTT. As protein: CASTGTGDTIYF.

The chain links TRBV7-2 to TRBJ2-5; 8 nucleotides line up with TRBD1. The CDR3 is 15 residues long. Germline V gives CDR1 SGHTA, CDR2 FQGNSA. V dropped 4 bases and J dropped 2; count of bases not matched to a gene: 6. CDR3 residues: CASSSRQGIQETQYF. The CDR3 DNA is TGTGCCAGCAGCTCCAGACAGGGGATACAAGAGACCCAGTACTTC. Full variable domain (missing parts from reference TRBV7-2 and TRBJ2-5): GAGVSQSPSNKVTEKGKDVELRCDPISGHTALYWYRQSLGQGLEFLIYFQGNSAPDKSGLPSDRFSAERTGGSVSTLTIQRTQQEDSAVYLCASSSRQGIQETQYFGPGTRLLVL.

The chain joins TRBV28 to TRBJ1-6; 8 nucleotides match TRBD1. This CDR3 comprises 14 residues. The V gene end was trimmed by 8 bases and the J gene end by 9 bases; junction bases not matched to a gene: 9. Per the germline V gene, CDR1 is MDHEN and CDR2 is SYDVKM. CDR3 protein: CASGKDRESSPLHF. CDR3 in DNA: TGTGCCAGCGGCAAGGACAGGGAAAGTTCACCCCTCCACTTT.

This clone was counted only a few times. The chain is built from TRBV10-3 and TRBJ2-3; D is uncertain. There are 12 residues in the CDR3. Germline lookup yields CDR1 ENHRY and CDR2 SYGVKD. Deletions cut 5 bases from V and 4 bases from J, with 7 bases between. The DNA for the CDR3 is TGTGCCATCAGTCTCGCGGCAGATACGCAGTATTTT. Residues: CAISLAADTQYF.

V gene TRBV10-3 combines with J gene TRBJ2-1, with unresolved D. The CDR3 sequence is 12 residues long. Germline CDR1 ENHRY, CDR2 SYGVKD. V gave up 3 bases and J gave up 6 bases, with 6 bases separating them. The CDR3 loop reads CAISETSNEQFF. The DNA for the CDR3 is TGTGCCATCAGTGAAACTTCCAATGAGCAGTTCTTC.

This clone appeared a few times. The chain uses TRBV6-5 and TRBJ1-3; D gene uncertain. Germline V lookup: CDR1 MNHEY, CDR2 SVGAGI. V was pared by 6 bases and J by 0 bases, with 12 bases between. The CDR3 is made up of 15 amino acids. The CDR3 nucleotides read TGTGCCAGCAGGCTAGACTTGAGCTCTGGAAACACCATATATTTT. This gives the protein CASRLDLSSGNTIYF.

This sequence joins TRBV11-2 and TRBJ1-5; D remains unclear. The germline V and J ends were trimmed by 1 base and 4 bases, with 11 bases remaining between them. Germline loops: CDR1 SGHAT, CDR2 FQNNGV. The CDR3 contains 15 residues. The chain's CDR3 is CASSLGDRENQPQHF. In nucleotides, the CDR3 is TGTGCCAGCAGCTTAGGGGATCGGGAGAATCAGCCCCAGCATTTT.

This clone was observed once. The CDR3, as DNA: TGTGCCAGCAGCCCCTCGCCTCCCGGTGGGGGGAGGTACCAAGAGACCCAGTACTTC. It specifies CASSPSPPGGGRYQETQYF. The rearrangement links TRBV5-4 to TRBJ2-5; D may be TRBD2 (6 bases). The germline V and J ends were trimmed by 4 bases and 0 bases, with 25 bases remaining between them. Germline V gives CDR1 SGHNT, CDR2 YYREEE (reference sequence). The length of the CDR3 is 19 residues.

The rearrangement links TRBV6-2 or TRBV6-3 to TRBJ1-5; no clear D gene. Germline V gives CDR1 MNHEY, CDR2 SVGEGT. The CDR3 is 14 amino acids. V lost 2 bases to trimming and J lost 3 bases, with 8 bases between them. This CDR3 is CASSYGRDNQPQHF. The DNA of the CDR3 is TGTGCCAGCAGTTACGGGAGGGACAATCAGCCCCAGCATTTT.

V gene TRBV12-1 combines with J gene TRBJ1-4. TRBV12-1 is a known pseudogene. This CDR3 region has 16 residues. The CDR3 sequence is CASSSSPNPTNEKLFF. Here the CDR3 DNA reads TGTGCCAGCAGTAGCTCCCCCAACCCAACTAATGAAAAACTGTTTTTT.

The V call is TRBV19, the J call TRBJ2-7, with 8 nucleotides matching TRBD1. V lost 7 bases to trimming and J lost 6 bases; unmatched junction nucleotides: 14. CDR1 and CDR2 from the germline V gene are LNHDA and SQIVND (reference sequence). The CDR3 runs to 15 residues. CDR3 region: CASNQAGQGAGEQYF. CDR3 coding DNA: TGTGCCAGTAACCAGGCCGGACAGGGTGCTGGCGAGCAGTACTTC.

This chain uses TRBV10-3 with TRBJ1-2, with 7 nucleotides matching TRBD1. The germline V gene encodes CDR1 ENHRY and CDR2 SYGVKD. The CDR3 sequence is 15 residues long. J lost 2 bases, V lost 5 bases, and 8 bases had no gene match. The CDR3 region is CAISLLLTGNYGYTF. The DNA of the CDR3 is TGTGCCATCAGTCTCCTATTGACAGGGAACTATGGCTACACCTTC.

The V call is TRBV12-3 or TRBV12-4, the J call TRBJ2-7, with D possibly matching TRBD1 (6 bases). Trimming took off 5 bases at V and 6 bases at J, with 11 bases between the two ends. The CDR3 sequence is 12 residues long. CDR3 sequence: CASSPTGSEQYF. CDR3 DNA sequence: TGTGCCAGCAGTCCCACAGGGAGCGAGCAGTACTTC.

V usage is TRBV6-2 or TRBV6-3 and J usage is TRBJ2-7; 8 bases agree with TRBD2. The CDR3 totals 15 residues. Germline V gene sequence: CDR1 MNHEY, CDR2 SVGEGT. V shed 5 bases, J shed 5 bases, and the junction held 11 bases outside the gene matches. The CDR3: CASSAPGGRSHEQYF. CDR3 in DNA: TGTGCCAGCAGTGCCCCCGGCGGGAGGTCCCACGAGCAGTACTTC.

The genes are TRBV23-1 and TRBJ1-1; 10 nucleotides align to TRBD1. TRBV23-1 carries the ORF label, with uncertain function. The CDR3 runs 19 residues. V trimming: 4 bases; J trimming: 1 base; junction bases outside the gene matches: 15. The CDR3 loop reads CASSLQLIGTGDPNTEAFF. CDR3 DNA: TGCGCCAGCAGTCTTCAATTGATCGGGACAGGGGACCCGAACACTGAAGCTTTCTTT.

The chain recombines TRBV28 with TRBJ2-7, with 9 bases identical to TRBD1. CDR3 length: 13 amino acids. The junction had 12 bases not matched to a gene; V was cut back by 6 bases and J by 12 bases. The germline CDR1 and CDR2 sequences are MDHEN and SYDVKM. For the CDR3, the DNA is TGTGCCAGCAGCCTGGACAGGGGTCGGGAACGGTACTTC. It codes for CASSLDRGRERYF.

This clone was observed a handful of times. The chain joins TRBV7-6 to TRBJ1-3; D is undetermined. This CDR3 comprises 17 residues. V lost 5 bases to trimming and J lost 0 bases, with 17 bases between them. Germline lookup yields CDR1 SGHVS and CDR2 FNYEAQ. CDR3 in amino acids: CASSPTGGVSSGNTIYF. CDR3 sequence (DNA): TGTGCCAGCAGCCCCACGGGAGGCGTAAGCTCTGGAAACACCATATATTTT.

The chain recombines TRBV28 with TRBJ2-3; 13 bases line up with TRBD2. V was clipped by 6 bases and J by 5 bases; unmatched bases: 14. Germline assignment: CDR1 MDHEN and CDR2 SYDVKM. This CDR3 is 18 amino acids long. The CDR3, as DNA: TGTGCCAGCAGACCAACCCCGGGACTAGCGGGATTTGGAGATACGCAGTATTTT. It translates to CASRPTPGLAGFGDTQYF.

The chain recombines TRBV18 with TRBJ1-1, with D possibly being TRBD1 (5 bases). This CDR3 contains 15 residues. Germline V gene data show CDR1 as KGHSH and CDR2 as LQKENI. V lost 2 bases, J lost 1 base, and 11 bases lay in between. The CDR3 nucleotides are TGTGCCAGCTCACCAGGGACTCGATCGAACACTGAAGCTTTCTTT. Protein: CASSPGTRSNTEAFF.

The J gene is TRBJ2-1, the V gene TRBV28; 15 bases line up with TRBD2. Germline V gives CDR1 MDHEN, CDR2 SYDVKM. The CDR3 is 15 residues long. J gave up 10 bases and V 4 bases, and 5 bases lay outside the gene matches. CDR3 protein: CASSSGLAGGREQFF. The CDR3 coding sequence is TGTGCCAGCAGTTCGGGACTAGCGGGAGGCAGGGAGCAGTTCTTC.

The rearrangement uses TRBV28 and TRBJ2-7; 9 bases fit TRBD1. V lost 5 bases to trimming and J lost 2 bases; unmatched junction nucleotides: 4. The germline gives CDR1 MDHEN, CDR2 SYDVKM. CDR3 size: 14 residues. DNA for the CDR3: TGTGCCAGCAGTATAGGGACAGGGACCTACGAGCAGTACTTC. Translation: CASSIGTGTYEQYF.

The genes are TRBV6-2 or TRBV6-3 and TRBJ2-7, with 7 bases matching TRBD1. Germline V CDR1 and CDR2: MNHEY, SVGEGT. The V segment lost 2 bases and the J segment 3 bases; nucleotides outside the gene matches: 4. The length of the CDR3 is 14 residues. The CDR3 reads CASSYRWDSYEQYF. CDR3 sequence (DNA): TGTGCCAGCAGTTACCGTTGGGACAGCTACGAGCAGTACTTC.